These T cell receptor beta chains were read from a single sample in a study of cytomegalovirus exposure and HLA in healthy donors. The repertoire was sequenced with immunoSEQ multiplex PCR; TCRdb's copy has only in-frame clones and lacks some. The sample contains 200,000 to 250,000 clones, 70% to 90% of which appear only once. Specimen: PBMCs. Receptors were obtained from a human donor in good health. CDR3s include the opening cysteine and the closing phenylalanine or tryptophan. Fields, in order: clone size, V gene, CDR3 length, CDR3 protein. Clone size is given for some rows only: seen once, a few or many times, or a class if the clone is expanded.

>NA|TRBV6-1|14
CASRARELNEGQYF
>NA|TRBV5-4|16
CASSFRLAGVVDEQFF
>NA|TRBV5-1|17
CASSLASLQGNNEKLFF
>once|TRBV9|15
CASSADPTSGSEQFF
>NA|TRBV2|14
CASSPAVGGDTQYF
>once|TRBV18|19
CASSSRLAGPTWPADTQYF
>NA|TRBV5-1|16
CASSLIGGRGAYEQYF
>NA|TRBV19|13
CASRIQGGNEQFF
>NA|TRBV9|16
CASSVERRGSYNEQFF
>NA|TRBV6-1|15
CATLTAGAGDYEQYF
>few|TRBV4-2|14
CASSQDALTYEQYF
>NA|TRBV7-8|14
CASSSGQGSAEAFF
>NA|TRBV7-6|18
CASSLVTGAEALTDTQYF
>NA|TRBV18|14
CASSPPKGVTEAFF